This record covers a single T cell receptor (beta chain). At the DNA level, this CDR3 is encoded by other sequences in the same sample as well. The source of the sample is a study of blood T cell repertoires in COVID-19. The germline CDR1 and CDR2 sequences are SGHRS and YFSETQ. J gave up 7 bases and V 4 bases, and 5 bases lay outside the gene matches. CDR3 length: 14 amino acids. The table came from immunoSEQ multiplex PCR; TCRdb's copy has only in-frame clones and leaves some out. The sample shows around 150,000 clones, approximately 82% of them seen only once. Sequencing used peripheral blood. The source of this sequence is a man aged 55 to 70 who had recovered from COVID-19. J is TRBJ2-1 and V is TRBV5-1, with 10 bases matching TRBD1. Here the CDR3 DNA reads TGCGCCAGCAGCAAAGGACAGGGGGGGAATGAGCAGTTCTTC. Its translation is CASSKGQGGNEQFF.